This passage covers 18 T cell receptor beta chains from one sample sequenced in a study of shared clonotypes between healthy human individuals. Some clones are missing from TCRdb's copy, which holds only in-frame ones; the method was immunoSEQ multiplex PCR. The sample carries roughly 550,000 clones, 95% to 96% recorded once. Naive CD8 cells, CD45RO-negative and positively selected for CCR7, excluded terminally differentiated effector memory CD45RA+ cells. The sequencing input was naive CD8+ T cells sorted from blood. Source of these receptors: a woman in her twenties or thirties in good health.

This clone came up once. The identical CDR3 is also encoded by other nucleotide sequences in the sample. The rearrangement links TRBV5-6 to TRBJ2-7, with 9 positions matching TRBD1. V lost 3 bases and J lost 2; bases outside the gene matches: 3. This CDR3 comprises 14 residues. The V gene's germline CDR1 is SGHDT and CDR2 YYEEEE. The CDR3 spells CASSWGQGAYEQYF. CDR3 nucleotide sequence: TGTGCCAGCAGCTGGGGACAGGGCGCCTACGAGCAGTACTTC.

The V call is TRBV7-9, the J call TRBJ2-1; 9 nucleotides agree with TRBD1. The CDR3 has 14 residues. The germline V gene encodes CDR1 SEHNR and CDR2 FQNEAQ (reference sequence). J lost 4 bases, V lost 5 bases, and 3 bases had no gene match. CDR3 amino acids: CASSVGQGYNEQFF. CDR3 sequence (DNA): TGTGCCAGCAGCGTAGGACAGGGGTACAATGAGCAGTTCTTC.

J is TRBJ1-2 and V is TRBV5-6; no clear D gene. Germline V CDR1 and CDR2: SGHDT, YYEEEE. The V end lost 0 bases, the J end lost 0 bases, and 12 bases lay between the germline ends. CDR3 length: 16 amino acids. For the CDR3, the DNA is TGTGCCAGCAGCTTGGCCCAGACACAGACTAACTATGGCTACACCTTC. Translated: CASSLAQTQTNYGYTF.

The chain uses TRBV6-6 and TRBJ2-1; TRBD2 matches 9 bases. Germline V gives CDR1 MNHNY, CDR2 SVGAGI (reference sequence). J gave up 4 bases and V 4 bases, and 5 bases lay outside the gene matches. The CDR3 sequence is 15 residues long. CDR3 region: CASSLTSGHYNEQFF. The CDR3 nucleotides are TGTGCCAGCAGTTTGACTAGCGGACATTACAATGAGCAGTTCTTC.

The CDR3 loop is CASSEGGLDEQYF. CDR3 coding DNA: TGCGCCAGCAGTGAGGGCGGTTTGGACGAGCAGTACTTC. The J gene is TRBJ2-7, the V gene TRBV10-1, with D uncertain. Deletions cut 2 bases from V and 5 bases from J, with 10 bases between. The CDR3 consists of 13 residues. The germline CDR1 and CDR2 sequences are WNHNN and SYGVQD (reference sequence).

The rearrangement links TRBV10-2 to TRBJ1-1; tentative D call: TRBD1 (6 bases). The CDR3 is 17 residues long. CDR1 WSHSY and CDR2 SAAADI come from the germline V gene. Between the trimmed V and J ends, which lost 10 bases and 4 bases, there was a span of 28 bases. CDR3 DNA sequence: TGCGCCACCCTCCTACGTGGGGGACTCAAGGGGGGCACTGAAGCTTTCTTT. Translating it yields CATLLRGGLKGGTEAFF.

The CDR3 protein is CASSVEGRGPGNTIYF. DNA of the CDR3: TGTGCCAGCAGCGTAGAGGGTCGGGGCCCTGGAAACACCATATATTTT. This chain uses TRBV9 with TRBJ1-3, with a possible D match to TRBD1 (5 bases). The CDR3 covers 16 residues. Trimming cost V 0 bases and J 2 bases, with 12 bases left between them. Germline CDR1 is SGDLS and CDR2 is YYNGEE.

The V and J genes are TRBV11-2 and TRBJ1-5; no reliable D call. The V end was cut by 2 bases, the J end by 0 bases, with 11 bases between. Germline V gene sequence: CDR1 SGHAT, CDR2 FQNNGV. CDR3 length equals 16 residues. The CDR3 DNA sequence: TGTGCCAGCAGCTTATTGGTGGGTAATAGCAATCAGCCCCAGCATTTT. It encodes CASSLLVGNSNQPQHF.

Points on this clone: Other nucleotide sequences in the sample specify the same CDR3. The chain couples TRBV5-1 to TRBJ2-7; 13 bases match TRBD2. V shed 4 bases and J 3 bases; nucleotides not matched to a gene: 4. This CDR3 has 15 residues. The germline gives CDR1 SGHRS, CDR2 YFSETQ. The CDR3 sequence is CASSLWTSGSYEQYF. CDR3 nucleotide sequence: TGCGCCAGCAGCCTCTGGACTAGCGGGAGCTACGAGCAGTACTTC.

The gene calls are TRBV27 and TRBJ2-1; no clear D. Germline V gene data show CDR1 as MNHEY and CDR2 as SMNVEV (reference sequence). The CDR3 spans 14 residues. V shed 3 bases and J shed 6 bases, with 12 bases lying between them. The CDR3 region is CASSFSKALNEQFF. The CDR3 DNA follows: TGTGCCAGCAGTTTTAGTAAGGCTCTCAATGAGCAGTTCTTC.

V usage is TRBV10-1 and J usage is TRBJ1-1, with D possibly being TRBD1 (5 bases). Trimming removed 4 bases from V and 5 bases from J, with 8 bases in between. In germline, CDR1 is WNHNN, CDR2 SYGVQD (reference sequence). This CDR3 has 12 residues. The chain's CDR3 is CASSGGETEAFF. Written as DNA, the CDR3 is TGCGCCAGCAGTGGGGGGGAGACTGAAGCTTTCTTT.

This chain uses TRBV19 with TRBJ2-1; the D is unclear. Germline CDR1 reads LNHDA; CDR2 reads SQIVND (reference sequence). The CDR3 runs to 14 residues. Trimming shortened V by 7 bases and J by 3 bases, and 13 bases separated the two germline ends. The CDR3 protein is CASTTTGVYNEQFF. CDR3 in DNA: TGTGCCAGTACCACAACCGGCGTCTACAATGAGCAGTTCTTC.

The chain recombines TRBV7-9 with TRBJ2-7; the match to TRBD2 covers 7 bases. The CDR3 consists of 14 residues. V gave up 5 bases and J gave up 3 bases; unmatched junction bases: 7. Germline V gene sequence: CDR1 SEHNR, CDR2 FQNEAQ (reference sequence). CDR3 protein: CASSPRDYLYEQYF. The CDR3 nucleotides read TGTGCCAGCAGCCCTAGGGACTACCTCTACGAGCAGTACTTC.

To note about this clone: Germline is not matched at one junction end, which may reflect a read error. The same CDR3 arises from other DNA sequences in this sample as well. This chain uses TRBV14 with TRBJ1-2; D might be TRBD1 (5 bases). This CDR3 comprises 14 residues. Germline V gene sequence: CDR1 SGHDN, CDR2 FVKESK. In DNA form, the CDR3 reads TGTGCCAGCAGCCCCACCAGGGCATACTATGGCTACACATTC. Protein product: CASSPTRAYYGYTF.

This rearrangement joins TRBV18 to TRBJ2-5, with 9 bases matching TRBD1. J gave up 4 bases and V 3 bases, and 9 bases lay outside the gene matches. Germline values: CDR1 KGHSH, CDR2 LQKENI. The CDR3 consists of 16 residues. The CDR3 DNA sequence: TGTGCCAGCTCACCGGGACAGGGCGAATTACGAGAGACCCAGTACTTC. Its protein is CASSPGQGELRETQYF.

The chain recombines TRBV9 with TRBJ2-7; D possibly uses TRBD1 or TRBD2 (6 bases each). Germline CDR1 SGDLS, CDR2 YYNGEE. Trimming pared 4 bases from V and 3 bases from J, leaving 14 bases between. The CDR3 extends over 14 amino acids. DNA for the CDR3: TGTGCCAGCAGCCTAGGAGGGGACATCTACGAGCAGTACTTC. It yields the protein CASSLGGDIYEQYF.

The chain recombines TRBV10-2 with TRBJ2-7; D gene uncertain. The CDR3 loop spans 14 amino acids. Trimming removed 5 bases from V and 3 bases from J, with 14 bases in between. Germline loops: CDR1 WSHSY, CDR2 SAAADI. Here the CDR3 DNA reads TGCGCCAGCAGTCCGGGTCCCCGATACTACGAGCAGTACTTC. Amino acids: CASSPGPRYYEQYF.

The V gene is TRBV19, the J gene TRBJ1-1; D unresolved. Germline V CDR1 and CDR2: LNHDA, SQIVND (reference sequence). CDR3 length: 16 amino acids. The germline V and J ends were trimmed by 0 bases and 0 bases, with 11 bases remaining between them. CDR3 loop: CASSIDREGMNTEAFF. DNA for the CDR3: TGTGCCAGTAGTATAGATCGAGAGGGTATGAACACTGAAGCTTTCTTT.